This T cell receptor (beta chain) was sequenced in a study of T cells in Graves' hyperthyroidism and ophthalmopathy. CDR1 and CDR2 (germline): SGHAT, FQDESV (reference sequence). Trimming removed 6 bases from V and 6 bases from J, with 12 bases in between. The CDR3 contains 13 residues. Worth noting for this clonotype: Antigen unknown.

Study-level points and caveats: Median prediction lead before ophthalmopathy onset was roughly 6 months with the model. Most thyroid-expanded clonotypes above 0.001 were also found in blood.

Researchers took RNA transcripts and amplified the TCR beta CDR3 regions from them. With the HTBI primer set, the TCR CDR3 went through a first round of RT-PCR. In TCRdb, the multiplex PCR reads were re-called with MiXCR into one record per CDR3 protein. This table holds about 52,000 distinct CDR3 sequences, roughly 50% found once. The sequence came from a woman aged 45-59 years with Graves' ophthalmopathy. The chain uses TRBV11-1 and TRBJ2-1; a possible D gene is TRBD1 (6 bases). The material sequenced was blood. The CDR3 DNA sequence: TGTGCCAGCAGGGCAACAGGGATCAATGAGCAGTTCTTC. It specifies CASRATGINEQFF.